These 30 T cell receptor beta chains share one sample of origin, sequenced in a study of blood T cell repertoires in COVID-19. TCRdb's copy holds only in-frame clones and misses some; the assay was immunoSEQ multiplex PCR. In the table there are approximately 190,000 clones, just over 85% of which are singletons. Sample: peripheral blood. The receptor source for this set is a man older than 75 with acute or convalescent COVID-19.

The chain recombines TRBV2 with TRBJ1-5; tentatively, D is TRBD1 (5 bases). Germline loops: CDR1 SNHLY, CDR2 FYNNEI. This CDR3 region has 16 residues. Trimming took 1 base from V and 4 from J, leaving 14 bases between them. In nucleotides, the CDR3 is TGTGCCAGCAGTGAAGTCCCCGACAGCCGTAATCAGCCCCAGCATTTT. Translating it yields CASSEVPDSRNQPQHF. The full variable domain, with the rest looked up from reference TRBV2 and TRBJ1-5, is EPEVTQTPSHQVTQMGQEVILRCVPISNHLYFYWYRQILGQKVEFLVSFYNNEISEKSEIFDDQFSVERPDGSNFTLKIRSTKLEDSAMYFCASSEVPDSRNQPQHFGDGTRLSIL.

The gene calls are TRBV5-1 and TRBJ2-3, with TRBD1 matching 10 bases. Germline V lookup: CDR1 SGHRS, CDR2 YFSETQ. V dropped 0 bases and J dropped 4; count of bases not matched to a gene: 14. CDR3 length: 19 amino acids. As DNA, the CDR3 is TGCGCCAGCAGCTTGGAAGCCGGGACAGGGGACGGTCGCGCAGATACGCAGTATTTT. Its protein product is CASSLEAGTGDGRADTQYF.

The V and J genes are TRBV18 and TRBJ1-2, with D possibly matching TRBD1 (6 bases). V shed 3 bases and J shed 6 bases, with 11 bases lying between them. From germline, CDR1 is KGHSH and CDR2 LQKENI. The CDR3 runs to 13 residues. The DNA of the CDR3 is TGTGCCAGCTCACCCGAGGGGGGGAATGGCTACACCTTC. Amino acids: CASSPEGGNGYTF.

The chain has TRBV29-1 and TRBJ1-4, with 8 bases matching TRBD1. The CDR3 is 14 residues long. CDR1 is SQVTM and CDR2 is ANQGSEA in the germline V gene. Trimming cost V 1 base and J 4 bases; bases outside gene matches: 2. CDR3 protein: CSVEAGGVNEKLFF. The CDR3 bases are TGCAGCGTTGAAGCAGGGGGCGTTAATGAAAAACTGTTTTTT.

This clone was observed once. The chain couples TRBV9 to TRBJ2-1; TRBD1 matches 8 bases. In germline, CDR1 is SGDLS, CDR2 YYNGEE. The CDR3 spans 15 residues. The J segment lost 8 bases and the V segment lost 3 bases, leaving 10 bases of the junction unmatched. The CDR3 sequence: CASSGVPTGVDEQFF. The CDR3 DNA sequence: TGTGCCAGCAGCGGAGTCCCGACAGGGGTTGATGAGCAGTTCTTC. Full variable domain (remainder filled in from reference TRBV9 and TRBJ2-1): DSGVTQTPKHLITATGQRVTLRCSPRSGDLSVYWYQQSLDQGLQFLIQYYNGEERAKGNILERFSAQQFPDLHSELNLSSLELGDSALYFCASSGVPTGVDEQFFGPGTRLTVL.

The rearrangement links TRBV2 to TRBJ2-1; D is possibly TRBD2 (5 bases). The germline CDR1 and CDR2 sequences are SNHLY and FYNNEI. This CDR3 region has 15 residues. Trimming took 5 bases from V and 0 from J, leaving 11 bases between them. The chain's CDR3 is CASSTERLSYNEQFF. CDR3 in DNA: TGTGCCAGCAGTACAGAGCGGCTCTCCTACAATGAGCAGTTCTTC.

This clone came up once. The J gene is TRBJ1-2, the V gene TRBV28; perhaps TRBD1 as D (6 bases). The CDR3 extends over 14 amino acids. Looked up from germline, CDR1 is MDHEN and CDR2 is SYDVKM. V was shortened by 5 bases and J by 4 bases, with 14 bases between the two germline ends. CDR3 sequence: CASSPGQFVYGYTF. DNA of the CDR3: TGTGCCAGCAGTCCCGGACAGTTCGTCTATGGCTACACCTTC.

The chain joins TRBV29-1 to TRBJ1-1; TRBD1 is a possible D gene (6 bases). Per germline, CDR1 SQVTM and CDR2 ANQGSEA. The CDR3 has 11 residues. CDR3 sequence (DNA): TGCCACGGACAGCTTAACACTGAAGCTTTCTTT. Translation gives CHGQLNTEAFF.

CDR3 DNA sequence: TGCGCCAGCCACGCCGGGGCAGATACGCAGTATTTT. Encoded protein: CASHAGADTQYF. J is TRBJ2-3 and V is TRBV5-1, with TRBD2 as a possible D gene (5 bases). This CDR3 contains 12 residues. Germline V gene data show CDR1 as SGHRS and CDR2 as YFSETQ. V was clipped by 7 bases and J by 4 bases, with 10 bases between them. Based on the CDR3 plus reference TRBV5-1 and TRBJ2-3, the full variable domain is KAGVTQTPRYLIKTRGQQVTLSCSPISGHRSVSWYQQTPGQGLQFLFEYFSETQRNKGNFPGRFSGRQFSNSRSEMNVSTLELGDSALYLCASHAGADTQYFGPGTRLTVL.

This chain uses TRBV19 with TRBJ2-2; D is uncertain. The CDR3 totals 16 residues. Germline V gene sequence: CDR1 LNHDA, CDR2 SQIVND (reference sequence). Trimming took 7 bases from V and 6 from J, leaving 21 bases between them. CDR3 bases: TGTGCCAGTACCGATGGTGGCCACGTTGAGGCCGGGGAGCTGTTTTTT. As protein: CASTDGGHVEAGELFF.

This rearrangement joins TRBV7-2 to TRBJ1-3; no firm D call. CDR3 length: 17 residues. Trimming cost V 0 bases and J 0 bases, with 12 bases left between them. Germline V lookup: CDR1 SGHTA, CDR2 FQGNSA. As DNA, the CDR3 is TGTGCCAGCAGCTTAGCTCGGGGTATGGGCTCTGGAAACACCATATATTTT. This translates into CASSLARGMGSGNTIYF.

The gene calls are TRBV15 and TRBJ1-4, with TRBD1 matching 7 bases. The J segment lost 5 bases and the V segment lost 1 base, leaving 7 bases of the junction unmatched. Germline loops: CDR1 LNHNV, CDR2 YYDKDF (reference sequence). The CDR3 contains 16 residues. The CDR3: CATSRAGQRHNEKLFF. CDR3 nucleotide sequence: TGTGCCACCAGCAGAGCGGGACAGCGGCACAATGAAAAACTGTTTTTT.

V and J are TRBV5-4 and TRBJ2-3; D is uncertain. The germline gives CDR1 SGHNT, CDR2 YYREEE (reference sequence). The CDR3 loop spans 15 amino acids. V was trimmed by 4 bases and J by 2 bases, leaving 14 bases between them. CDR3 sequence: CASSPTYRDTDTQYF. The CDR3 DNA sequence: TGTGCCAGCAGCCCTACTTACAGAGACACAGATACGCAGTATTTT.

The rearrangement joins TRBV7-9 to TRBJ2-1; 7 nucleotides agree with TRBD1. V dropped 5 bases and J dropped 2; count of bases not matched to a gene: 6. The CDR3 contains 15 residues. Per germline, CDR1 SEHNR and CDR2 FQNEAQ (reference sequence). The CDR3 sequence is CASSVRQGTYNEQFF. CDR3 sequence (DNA): TGTGCCAGCAGCGTCAGACAGGGTACCTACAATGAGCAGTTCTTC.

This chain links TRBV5-1 with TRBJ2-1; 13 positions match TRBD2. The CDR3 totals 18 residues. V trimming: 0 bases; J trimming: 1 base; junction bases outside the gene matches: 4. In germline, CDR1 is SGHRS, CDR2 YFSETQ. Here the CDR3 reads CASSLVLAGGPSYNEQFF. DNA of the CDR3: TGCGCCAGCAGCTTGGTACTAGCGGGAGGGCCTTCCTACAATGAGCAGTTCTTC. The variable domain in full, with the rest retrieved from reference TRBV5-1 and TRBJ2-1, is KAGVTQTPRYLIKTRGQQVTLSCSPISGHRSVSWYQQTPGQGLQFLFEYFSETQRNKGNFPGRFSGRQFSNSRSEMNVSTLELGDSALYLCASSLVLAGGPSYNEQFFGPGTRLTVL.

The chain joins TRBV7-2 to TRBJ2-7, with 10 bases lining up with TRBD2. The CDR3 runs 16 residues. Per the germline V gene, CDR1 is SGHTA and CDR2 is FQGNSA. V shed 3 bases and J 4 bases; nucleotides not matched to a gene: 9. CDR3 sequence reads: CASSFTGTSVTYEQYF. CDR3 sequence (DNA): TGTGCCAGCAGCTTCACCGGGACTAGCGTTACATACGAGCAGTACTTC.

This clone occurred once. The chain uses TRBV23-1 and TRBJ2-7; 8 nucleotides agree with TRBD2. TRBV23-1 is noted as an ORF with a role that remains uncertain. V shed 7 bases and J 3 bases; nucleotides not matched to a gene: 17. This CDR3 has 17 residues. The CDR3 loop reads CASIPPGLLAEVYEQYF. The CDR3 DNA sequence: TGCGCCAGCATCCCCCCGGGGCTACTAGCGGAGGTCTACGAGCAGTACTTC.

The J gene is TRBJ1-1, the V gene TRBV6-6, with 7 bases that match TRBD1. CDR3 length: 16 amino acids. The trim removed 7 bases at V and 1 base at J, leaving 12 bases unmatched. Per the germline V gene, CDR1 is MNHNY and CDR2 is SVGAGI (reference sequence). As DNA, the CDR3 is TGTGCCAGCAATATGAGAACAGGGGCCAGGAACACTGAAGCTTTCTTT. The encoded protein is CASNMRTGARNTEAFF.

J is TRBJ1-3 and V is TRBV5-4, with 8 bases fitting TRBD1. The V segment lost 2 bases and the J segment 0 bases; nucleotides outside the gene matches: 4. Looked up from germline, CDR1 is SGHNT and CDR2 is YYREEE (reference sequence). The CDR3 consists of 16 residues. CDR3 amino acids: CASSFGQGLSGNTIYF. CDR3 in DNA: TGTGCCAGCAGCTTTGGACAGGGTCTCTCTGGAAACACCATATATTTT.

This chain connects TRBV30 to TRBJ2-1, with TRBD2 matching over 11 bases. CDR3 length: 18 amino acids. V shed 0 bases and J 3 bases; nucleotides not matched to a gene: 10. The germline gives CDR1 GTSNPN, CDR2 SVGIG (reference sequence). In DNA form, the CDR3 reads TGTGCCTGGAGTGTACGGGCTAGCGGGAGGCACCTCTACAATGAGCAGTTCTTC. It codes for CAWSVRASGRHLYNEQFF.

The chain joins TRBV6-5 to TRBJ2-3; 9 bases are a match to TRBD1. The J segment lost 4 bases and the V segment lost 6 bases, leaving 2 bases of the junction unmatched. Germline values: CDR1 MNHEY, CDR2 SVGAGI. The CDR3 is 13 amino acids. The CDR3 DNA reads as TGTGCCAGCAGAACAGGGGGCCCAGATACGCAGTATTTT. It is translated as CASRTGGPDTQYF.

Worth noting for this clone: Mismatch with germline at one junction end may stem from a read error. The V call is TRBV12-3 or TRBV12-4, the J call TRBJ2-3; D is possibly TRBD1 (6 bases). The CDR3 is made up of 12 amino acids. CDR3 amino acids: CASSLGQITQYF. Written as DNA, the CDR3 is TGTGCCAGCAGCTTAGGACAGATCACGCAGTATTTT.

The chain links TRBV6-6 to TRBJ2-1, with a tentative D call TRBD2 (6 bases). V lost 6 bases, J lost 7 bases, and 19 bases lay in between. CDR1 MNHNY and CDR2 SVGAGI come from the germline V gene (reference sequence). The CDR3 is made up of 15 amino acids. CDR3 protein: CASRPIDGLWNEQFF. CDR3 DNA sequence: TGTGCCAGCAGGCCTATTGACGGACTATGGAATGAGCAGTTCTTC.

The genes are TRBV7-3 and TRBJ1-6; no firm D call. CDR1 is SGHTA, CDR2 FQGTGA, per germline. The CDR3 contains 12 residues. Trimming removed 5 bases at V and 4 bases at J, with 3 bases between. CDR3 bases: TGTGCCAGCAGCACATATAATTCACCCCTCCACTTT. It specifies CASSTYNSPLHF.

The V and J genes are TRBV7-9 and TRBJ1-6; 10 nucleotides agree with TRBD1. Germline CDR1 and CDR2: SEHNR and FQNEAQ (reference sequence). This CDR3 contains 15 residues. J lost 9 bases, V lost 4 bases, and 6 bases had no gene match. The CDR3 region is CASSSGQGLGSPLHF. In DNA, the CDR3 is TGTGCCAGCAGCTCGGGACAGGGGCTCGGTTCACCCCTCCACTTT.

This chain connects TRBV19 to TRBJ2-7; D is undetermined. Trimming shortened V by 6 bases and J by 5 bases, and 17 bases separated the two germline ends. CDR3 size: 14 residues. Germline V gene sequence: CDR1 LNHDA, CDR2 SQIVND (reference sequence). The CDR3 DNA reads TGTGCCAGTAGGGTCCGCCCCCAGGCTCACGAGCAGTACTTC. It encodes CASRVRPQAHEQYF.

V is TRBV9 and J is TRBJ2-1; 11 bases are shared with TRBD2. Germline V gives CDR1 SGDLS, CDR2 YYNGEE. There are 17 residues in the CDR3. V was pared by 3 bases and J by 12 bases, with 17 bases of the junction left unmatched. The CDR3 nucleotides read TGTGCCAGCAGCGAGAGTCCCGGGACTAGCGGCCCTATTGGGCAGTTCTTC. This encodes CASSESPGTSGPIGQFF.

J is TRBJ2-7 and V is TRBV6-2 or TRBV6-3, with D perhaps matching TRBD2 (6 bases). The V end was cut by 0 bases, the J end by 1 base, with 28 bases between. The CDR3 runs to 21 residues. Germline V CDR1 and CDR2: MNHEY, SVGEGT. CDR3 amino acids: CASSYSSSGRAEGYVSYEQYF. The CDR3 region has the DNA TGTGCCAGCAGTTACTCGAGTAGCGGCAGGGCTGAGGGGTATGTATCCTACGAGCAGTACTTC.

The chain links TRBV24-1 to TRBJ2-3, with 10 bases lining up with TRBD2. The CDR3 loop spans 15 amino acids. In germline, CDR1 is KGHDR, CDR2 SFDVKD. V shed 4 bases, J shed 2 bases, and the junction held 2 bases outside the gene matches. The chain's CDR3 is CATSEGTSATDTQYF. The CDR3 DNA is TGTGCCACCAGTGAAGGGACTAGCGCCACAGATACGCAGTATTTT.

The chain couples TRBV21-1 to TRBJ1-1; TRBD1 was called by the table and not checked on the DNA. TRBV21-1 is a pseudogene locus. The CDR3 spans 13 residues. In DNA form, the CDR3 reads TGTGCCAGCAGCAGTGGACAGGAGATTGAAGCTTTCTTT. It yields the protein CASSSGQEIEAFF.